This TCR beta chain was obtained from a study of shared T cell receptors in the human thymus. Only in-frame clones appear in the TCRdb table, and some are missing; sequencing was by immunoSEQ multiplex PCR. The profile covers approximately 730,000 clones, with approximately 85% appearing a single time and over 0.008% taken by the ten largest. This clone was observed a single time. V lost 1 base, J lost 3 bases, and 11 bases stayed unmatched. The CDR3 runs to 17 residues. The germline gives CDR1 LGHNA, CDR2 YSLEER. These records were also assigned to another study, of human thymus T cells. That investigation notes: Corrective surgery for congenital heart defects was being performed on the healthy Finnish infants who were the donors. The thymus was resected at corrective cardiac surgery. Thymic and blood repertoires appeared to show biased V and J gene usage. Unrelated people showed highly overlapping thymic repertoires, related research reported.

This rearrangement joins TRBV4-3 to TRBJ2-7; 8 positions match TRBD1. The TCR comes from a girl under two years old with a congenital heart defect. Sequenced input: thymocytes. The CDR3 loop reads CASSQGRGTGGVYEQYF. As DNA, the CDR3 is TGCGCCAGCAGCCAAGGTAGGGGAACAGGGGGTGTCTACGAGCAGTACTTC.